A single sample gave rise to the 25 T cell receptor beta chains below, sequenced in a study of T cell responses to AZD1222 COVID-19 vaccine. The protocol was immunoSEQ multiplex PCR, while the TCRdb copy is restricted to in-frame clones and leaves out a portion. The sample includes 100,000 to 130,000 clones, approximately 90% of them seen just once. The material sequenced was peripheral blood, taken on day 0 of AZD1222 vaccination. Source of these receptors: an adult in good health.

V usage is TRBV4-3 and J usage is TRBJ2-3; 7 nucleotides match TRBD2. V gave up 4 bases and J gave up 8 bases; unmatched junction bases: 12. This CDR3 is built from 15 residues. The germline V gene has CDR1 LGHNA and CDR2 YSLEER. CDR3 region: CASSRSGDPSGTQYF. The CDR3 DNA reads TGCGCCAGCAGCCGAAGCGGGGACCCGTCCGGTACGCAGTATTTT.

The gene calls are TRBV4-3 and TRBJ2-1; no definite D call. Trimming took 5 bases from V and 6 from J, leaving 8 bases between them. Germline V gene sequence: CDR1 LGHNA, CDR2 YSLEER. This CDR3 contains 12 residues. CDR3 nucleotide sequence: TGCGCCAGCAGCAACCAGCCCAATGAGCAGTTCTTC. Translating gives CASSNQPNEQFF.

V is TRBV2 and J is TRBJ1-1, with 9 bases aligning to TRBD1. The junction had 7 bases not matched to a gene; V was cut back by 7 bases and J by 1 base. There are 15 residues in the CDR3. Germline lookup yields CDR1 SNHLY and CDR2 FYNNEI. In DNA form, the CDR3 reads TGTGCCAGCAACTTACAGGGGGCTGGGAACACTGAAGCTTTCTTT. This encodes CASNLQGAGNTEAFF.

V gene TRBV6-4 combines with J gene TRBJ2-2; 8 positions agree with TRBD2. CDR1 is MRHNA and CDR2 is SNTAGT in the germline V gene. The CDR3 covers 14 residues. V was pared by 4 bases and J by 6 bases, with 4 bases of the junction left unmatched. The DNA of the CDR3 is TGTGCCAGCAGTGTTGACGGGGGGGCCGGGGAGCTGTTTTTT. Protein: CASSVDGGAGELFF.

This clone showed up just once. The gene calls are TRBV7-2 and TRBJ2-5; 7 nucleotides line up with TRBD2. The trim removed 1 base at V and 2 bases at J, leaving 4 bases unmatched. The CDR3 length is 15 residues. Germline CDR1 and CDR2: SGHTA and FQGNSA. CDR3 DNA sequence: TGTGCCAGCAGCTTAGTCACTAGCGAACAAGAGACCCAGTACTTC. Translation: CASSLVTSEQETQYF.

The V and J genes are TRBV15 and TRBJ2-7; D possibly corresponds to TRBD2 (5 bases). V was cut by 0 bases and J by 5 bases, with 20 bases left in between. The CDR3 length is 17 residues. Per the germline V gene, CDR1 is LNHNV and CDR2 is YYDKDF (reference sequence). The CDR3 loop reads CATSRDRLPGVFNEQYF. Written as DNA, the CDR3 is TGTGCCACCAGCAGAGATCGTCTCCCCGGGGTCTTCAACGAGCAGTACTTC.

This chain joins TRBV6-4 and TRBJ1-5; D is unresolved. The ends were cut back, 4 bases at V and 0 bases at J, with 4 bases in the middle. CDR1 MRHNA and CDR2 SNTAGT come from the germline V gene. This CDR3 has 13 amino acids. The CDR3 here is CASSVGSNQPQHF. In DNA form, the CDR3 reads TGTGCCAGCAGTGTGGGTAGCAATCAGCCCCAGCATTTT.

The chain joins TRBV7-3 to TRBJ2-3; TRBD2 agrees at 12 bases. V shed 5 bases, J shed 5 bases, and the junction held 5 bases outside the gene matches. This CDR3 contains 15 residues. Germline-derived CDR1 and CDR2 are SGHTA and FQGTGA. Here the CDR3 DNA reads TGTGCCAGCAGCAATCTAGCGGGGGGGCTAGATACGCAGTATTTT. Protein product: CASSNLAGGLDTQYF.

CDR3 nucleotides: TGTGCCAGCAGCAATACAGGGACTAGCGGAAGGACAGATACGCAGTATTTT. Its protein is CASSNTGTSGRTDTQYF. The gene calls are TRBV5-5 and TRBJ2-3; TRBD2 matches at 11 bases. The CDR3 runs to 17 residues. V shed 4 bases, J shed 3 bases, and the junction held 10 bases outside the gene matches. Germline V gives CDR1 SGHKS, CDR2 YYEKEE (reference sequence). Full variable domain (missing parts from reference TRBV5-5 and TRBJ2-3): DAGVTQSPTHLIKTRGQQVTLRCSPISGHKSVSWYQQVLGQGPQFIFQYYEKEERGRGNFPDRFSARQFPNYSSELNVNALLLGDSALYLCASSNTGTSGRTDTQYFGPGTRLTVL.

In this sample, this clone turned up once. The gene calls are TRBV6-5 and TRBJ2-7, with 9 bases aligning to TRBD1. V was clipped by 6 bases and J by 5 bases; unmatched bases: 5. The CDR3 consists of 13 residues. Germline CDR1 is MNHEY and CDR2 is SVGAGI. In DNA, the CDR3 is TGTGCCAGCAGCCCCGGGACAGGGAACGAGCAGTACTTC. Translation gives CASSPGTGNEQYF.

The chain is built from TRBV18 and TRBJ1-1; 8 bases are shared with TRBD1. The V segment lost 5 bases and the J segment 5 bases; nucleotides outside the gene matches: 16. The CDR3 consists of 17 residues. From germline, CDR1 is KGHSH and CDR2 LQKENI. For the CDR3, the DNA is TGTGCCAGCTCATGGAAACGACCGGGACAGGATGGAACTGAAGCTTTCTTT. Translation: CASSWKRPGQDGTEAFF.

The chain links TRBV5-1 to TRBJ2-7; tentatively, D is TRBD1 (5 bases). The germline V gene encodes CDR1 SGHRS and CDR2 YFSETQ. Trimming left V 3 bases short and J 9 bases short, with 19 bases between. This CDR3 spans 14 amino acids. CDR3: CASSYNTGSSMQYF. CDR3 nucleotides: TGCGCCAGCAGCTACAACACAGGTTCCTCGATGCAGTACTTC.

The CDR3 protein is CASSPGQGKLEAFF. In DNA form, the CDR3 reads TGCGCCAGCAGCCCCGGACAGGGAAAATTAGAAGCTTTCTTT. This chain links TRBV5-1 with TRBJ1-1; 8 bases are shared with TRBD1. J lost 8 bases, V lost 4 bases, and 10 bases had no gene match. CDR3 length: 14 amino acids. Germline V gene lookup returns CDR1 SGHRS and CDR2 YFSETQ.

This clone showed up just once. The V gene is TRBV7-2, the J gene TRBJ2-3; D unclear. Germline-derived CDR1 and CDR2 are SGHTA and FQGNSA. The CDR3 is 14 amino acids. The ends were cut back, 4 bases at V and 0 bases at J, with 8 bases in the middle. CDR3 DNA sequence: TGTGCCAGCAGCTCAATGAGTAGCACAGATACGCAGTATTTT. It translates to CASSSMSSTDTQYF.

This clone was observed a handful of times. V and J are TRBV9 and TRBJ1-4; D is ambiguous. This CDR3 has 14 residues. The ends were cut back, 4 bases at V and 0 bases at J, with 7 bases in the middle. Germline lookup yields CDR1 SGDLS and CDR2 YYNGEE. The CDR3 spells CASSSSATNEKLFF. The CDR3 nucleotides are TGTGCCAGCAGCTCTAGTGCAACTAATGAAAAACTGTTTTTT.

The rearrangement links TRBV19 to TRBJ2-7; TRBD2 is a possible D gene (6 bases). The CDR3 contains 12 residues. V gave up 4 bases and J gave up 6 bases, with 10 bases separating them. Germline CDR1 and CDR2: LNHDA and SQIVND (reference sequence). CDR3 protein: CASSRGLSEQYF. The CDR3 region has the DNA TGTGCCAGTAGTAGGGGACTCTCCGAGCAGTACTTC.

V is TRBV10-3 and J is TRBJ2-7; D may match TRBD1 or TRBD2 (6 bases each). Trimming cost V 10 bases and J 0 bases, with 16 bases left between them. Germline CDR1 is ENHRY and CDR2 is SYGVKD. The CDR3 totals 14 residues. This chain's CDR3 is CASAGQRVSYEQYF. The CDR3 nucleotides read TGTGCCAGCGCGGGACAAAGGGTCTCCTACGAGCAGTACTTC.

The gene calls are TRBV19 and TRBJ1-4; the D gene is possibly TRBD1 (6 bases). CDR3 length: 15 residues. Germline V gene lookup returns CDR1 LNHDA and CDR2 SQIVND (reference sequence). The V gene lost 5 bases and the J gene lost 4 bases, with 14 bases spanning the gap. The CDR3 spells CASSDRGQVNEKLFF. Written as DNA, the CDR3 is TGTGCCAGTAGTGATCGGGGGCAAGTTAATGAAAAACTGTTTTTT.

The gene calls are TRBV19 and TRBJ1-5; tentative D call: TRBD1 (6 bases). Germline V lookup: CDR1 LNHDA, CDR2 SQIVND (reference sequence). Trimming left V 7 bases short and J 6 bases short, with 22 bases between. This CDR3 region has 16 residues. CDR3 region: CASTWGGTQQGQPQHF. The CDR3 DNA reads as TGTGCCAGTACTTGGGGGGGGACACAACAAGGTCAGCCCCAGCATTTT. Based on the CDR3 plus reference TRBV19 and TRBJ1-5, the full variable domain is DGGITQSPKYLFRKEGQNVTLSCEQNLNHDAMYWYRQDPGQGLRLIYYSQIVNDFQKGDIAEGYSVSREKKESFPLTVTSAQKNPTAFYLCASTWGGTQQGQPQHFGDGTRLSIL.

The chain is built from TRBV15 and TRBJ1-6; possibly TRBD1 for D (5 bases). Trimming removed 1 base at V and 7 bases at J, with 14 bases between. The CDR3 spans 16 residues. Germline V gene sequence: CDR1 LNHNV, CDR2 YYDKDF (reference sequence). The CDR3 DNA reads TGTGCCACCAGCAGAGTGGGCAGGGCCTCAAATTCACCCCTCCACTTT. Its translation: CATSRVGRASNSPLHF.

This rearrangement joins TRBV9 to TRBJ2-5; 8 positions match TRBD1. CDR1 SGDLS and CDR2 YYNGEE come from the germline V gene. The V segment lost 3 bases and the J segment 5 bases; nucleotides outside the gene matches: 6. This CDR3 has 14 residues. The DNA of the CDR3 is TGTGCCAGCAGCGCAGGACAGGGTTTGGAGACCCAGTACTTC. Translation: CASSAGQGLETQYF.

This sequence joins TRBV4-3 and TRBJ1-3; perhaps TRBD1 as D (5 bases). The V gene's germline CDR1 is LGHNA and CDR2 YSLEER. V lost 3 bases to trimming and J lost 3 bases, with 15 bases between them. There are 16 residues in the CDR3. The CDR3 loop reads CASSQGGRSIGNTIYF. The DNA for the CDR3 is TGCGCCAGCAGCCAGGGGGGGAGGTCGATTGGAAACACCATATATTTT.

This clone was counted a single time. The rearrangement uses TRBV14 and TRBJ2-1, with D maybe TRBD1 (6 bases). This CDR3 comprises 14 residues. Looked up from germline, CDR1 is SGHDN and CDR2 is FVKESK. V lost 4 bases to trimming and J lost 3 bases, with 10 bases between them. Written as DNA, the CDR3 is TGTGCCAGCAGCCGACAACAGGGCTACAATGAGCAGTTCTTC. It yields the protein CASSRQQGYNEQFF.

V gene TRBV10-3 combines with J gene TRBJ2-5, with D perhaps matching TRBD1 (6 bases). Trimming removed 0 bases at V and 5 bases at J, with 10 bases between. CDR3 size: 14 residues. Germline-derived CDR1 and CDR2 are ENHRY and SYGVKD. In DNA form, the CDR3 reads TGTGCCATCAGTGAGTCGGTCAGGGGTGAGACCCAGTACTTC. It specifies CAISESVRGETQYF.

The chain links TRBV9 to TRBJ2-2, with 7 bases matching TRBD2. Germline CDR1 reads SGDLS; CDR2 reads YYNGEE. The V gene end was trimmed by 0 bases and the J gene end by 2 bases; junction bases not matched to a gene: 7. The CDR3 is made up of 17 amino acids. For the CDR3, the DNA is TGTGCCAGCAGCGTAGATCGGCTAGCGGAAAACACCGGGGAGCTGTTTTTT. Amino acid sequence: CASSVDRLAENTGELFF.